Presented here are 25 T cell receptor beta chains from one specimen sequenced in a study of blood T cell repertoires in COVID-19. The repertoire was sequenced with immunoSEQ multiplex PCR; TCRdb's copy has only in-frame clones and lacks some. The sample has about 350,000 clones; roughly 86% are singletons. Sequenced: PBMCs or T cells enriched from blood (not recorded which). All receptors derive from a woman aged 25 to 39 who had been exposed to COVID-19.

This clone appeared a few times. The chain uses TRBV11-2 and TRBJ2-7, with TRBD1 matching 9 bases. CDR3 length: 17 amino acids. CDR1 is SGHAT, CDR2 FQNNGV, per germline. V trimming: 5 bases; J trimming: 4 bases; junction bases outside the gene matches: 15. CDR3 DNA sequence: TGTGCCAGCAGCCCCCTTAACAGGGGGCGTTCAAAATACGAGCAGTACTTC. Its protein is CASSPLNRGRSKYEQYF. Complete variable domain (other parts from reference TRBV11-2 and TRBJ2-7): EAGVAQSPRYKIIEKRQSVAFWCNPISGHATLYWYQQILGQGPKLLIQFQNNGVVDDSQLPKDRFSAERLKGVDSTLKIQPAKLEDSAVYLCASSPLNRGRSKYEQYFGPGTRLTVT.

The CDR3 here is CASSQGGEQYF. The CDR3 DNA sequence: TGTGCCAGCAGCCAGGGGGGCGAGCAGTACTTC. The rearrangement links TRBV5-6 to TRBJ2-7; the D gene is possibly TRBD1 (7 bases). V gave up 4 bases and J gave up 6 bases, with 8 bases separating them. Germline assignment: CDR1 SGHDT and CDR2 YYEEEE. This CDR3 region has 11 residues.

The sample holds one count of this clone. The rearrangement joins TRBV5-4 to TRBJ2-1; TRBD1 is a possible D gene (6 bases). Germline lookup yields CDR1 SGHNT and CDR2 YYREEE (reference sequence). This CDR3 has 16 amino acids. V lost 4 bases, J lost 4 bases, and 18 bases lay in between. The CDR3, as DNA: TGTGCCAGCAGCCGCTCTGGGGTGGGGGCATACAATGAGCAGTTCTTC. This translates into CASSRSGVGAYNEQFF.

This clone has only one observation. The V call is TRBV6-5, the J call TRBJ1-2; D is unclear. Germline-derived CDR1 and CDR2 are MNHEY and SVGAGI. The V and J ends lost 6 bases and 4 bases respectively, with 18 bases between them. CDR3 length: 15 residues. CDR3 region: CASSFSSLGSYGYTF. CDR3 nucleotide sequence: TGTGCCAGCAGCTTCAGCAGCCTCGGGAGCTATGGCTACACCTTC.

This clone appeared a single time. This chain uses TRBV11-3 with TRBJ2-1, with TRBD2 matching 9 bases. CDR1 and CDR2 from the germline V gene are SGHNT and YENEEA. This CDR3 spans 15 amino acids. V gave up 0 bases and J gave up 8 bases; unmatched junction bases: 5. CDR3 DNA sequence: TGTGCCAGCAGCTTAGAAGCGGGAGGTACCCATGAGCAGTTCTTC. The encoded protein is CASSLEAGGTHEQFF. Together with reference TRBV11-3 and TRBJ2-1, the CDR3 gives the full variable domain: EAGVVQSPRYKIIEKKQPVAFWCNPISGHNTLYWYLQNLGQGPELLIRYENEEAVDDSQLPKDRFSAERLKGVDSTLKIQPAELGDSAVYLCASSLEAGGTHEQFFGPGTRLTVL.

The CDR3 reads CASSPGQGDQPQHF. DNA of the CDR3: TGTGCCAGCAGCCCCGGACAGGGGGATCAGCCCCAGCATTTT. The chain has TRBV7-9 and TRBJ1-5; 10 nucleotides agree with TRBD1. This CDR3 has 14 amino acids. V was pared by 5 bases and J by 5 bases, with 3 bases of the junction left unmatched. Germline-derived CDR1 and CDR2 are SEHNR and FQNEAQ (reference sequence).

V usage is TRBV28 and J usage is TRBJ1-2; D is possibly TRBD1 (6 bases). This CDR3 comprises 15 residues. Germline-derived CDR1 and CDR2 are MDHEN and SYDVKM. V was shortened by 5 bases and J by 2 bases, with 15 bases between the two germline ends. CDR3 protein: CASSLSGTINYGYTF. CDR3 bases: TGTGCCAGCAGTCTTTCCGGGACAATCAACTATGGCTACACCTTC.

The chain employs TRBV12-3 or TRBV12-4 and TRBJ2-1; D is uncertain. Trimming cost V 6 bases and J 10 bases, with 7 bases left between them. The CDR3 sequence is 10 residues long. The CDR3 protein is CASRAREQFF. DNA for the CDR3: TGTGCCAGCAGAGCGAGGGAGCAGTTCTTC.

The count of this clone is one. The CDR3 nucleotides read TGCGCCAGCAGCCAAGGAGTCGGGACAGGGCCAAATGAGCAGTTCTTC. This sequence encodes CASSQGVGTGPNEQFF. This chain uses TRBV4-1 with TRBJ2-1; 9 bases agree with TRBD1. The length of the CDR3 is 16 residues. Germline V gene sequence: CDR1 MGHRA, CDR2 YSYEKL. After removal of 1 base from V and 7 bases from J, the junction contained 8 bases not matched to a gene.

In DNA form, the CDR3 reads TGTGCCAGCAGCTTAGCGCAGGGGAGCTCCTATAATTCACCCCTCCACTTT. Amino acid sequence: CASSLAQGSSYNSPLHF. V usage is TRBV7-8 and J usage is TRBJ1-6; D is possibly TRBD1 (6 bases). The CDR3 has 17 residues. V was clipped by 0 bases and J by 0 bases, with 9 bases between them. Germline V CDR1 and CDR2: SGHVS, FQNEAQ.

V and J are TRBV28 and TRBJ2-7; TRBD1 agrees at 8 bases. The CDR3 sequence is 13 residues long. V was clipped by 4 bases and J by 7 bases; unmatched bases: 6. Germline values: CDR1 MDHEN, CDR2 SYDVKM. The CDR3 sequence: CASSSGQGGEQYF. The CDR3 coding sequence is TGTGCCAGCAGTTCTGGACAGGGTGGGGAGCAGTACTTC.

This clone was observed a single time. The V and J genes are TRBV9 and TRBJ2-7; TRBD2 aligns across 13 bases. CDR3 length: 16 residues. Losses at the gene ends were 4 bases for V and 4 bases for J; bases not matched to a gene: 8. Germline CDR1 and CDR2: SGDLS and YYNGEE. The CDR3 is CASSLGLAGARYEQYF. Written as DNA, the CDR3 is TGTGCCAGCAGCCTAGGACTAGCGGGAGCTCGATACGAGCAGTACTTC.

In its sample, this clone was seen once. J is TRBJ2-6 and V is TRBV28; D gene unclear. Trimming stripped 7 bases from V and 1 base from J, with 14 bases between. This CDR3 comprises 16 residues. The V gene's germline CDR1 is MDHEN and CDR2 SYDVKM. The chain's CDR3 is CASTPSDLSGANVLTF. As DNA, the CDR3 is TGTGCCAGCACCCCGTCAGATTTGTCTGGGGCCAACGTCCTGACTTTC. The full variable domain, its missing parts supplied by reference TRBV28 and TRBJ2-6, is DVKVTQSSRYLVKRTGEKVFLECVQDMDHENMFWYRQDPGLGLRLIYFSYDVKMKEKGDIPEGYSVSREKKERFSLILESASTNQTSMYLCASTPSDLSGANVLTFGAGSRLTVL.

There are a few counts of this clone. CDR3: CASSLGSGRLEQFF. The CDR3 bases are TGTGCCAGCAGTTTAGGCAGCGGTAGATTAGAGCAGTTCTTC. The chain recombines TRBV27 with TRBJ2-1, with D possibly TRBD2 on 5 matching bases. Germline-derived CDR1 and CDR2 are MNHEY and SMNVEV (reference sequence). V lost 2 bases, J lost 10 bases, and 15 bases lay in between. This CDR3 spans 14 amino acids.

In DNA, the CDR3 is TGTGCCACCAGTGACCCGACAGGCACCCAAGAGACCCAGTACTTC. Translated, it gives CATSDPTGTQETQYF. The rearrangement joins TRBV24-1 to TRBJ2-5, with a possible D match to TRBD1 (6 bases). This CDR3 has 15 residues. Looked up from germline, CDR1 is KGHDR and CDR2 is SFDVKD. Trimming stripped 4 bases from V and 1 base from J, with 12 bases between.

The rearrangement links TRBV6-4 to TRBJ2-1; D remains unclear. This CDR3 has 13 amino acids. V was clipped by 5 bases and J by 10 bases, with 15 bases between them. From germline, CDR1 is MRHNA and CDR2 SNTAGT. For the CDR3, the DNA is TGTGCCAGCAGTTCAGAGGTCGGGTCGGAGCAGTTCTTC. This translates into CASSSEVGSEQFF.

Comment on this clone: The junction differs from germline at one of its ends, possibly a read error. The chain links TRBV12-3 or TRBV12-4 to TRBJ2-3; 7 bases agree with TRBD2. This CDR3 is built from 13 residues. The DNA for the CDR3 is TGTGCCAGCAGTTTTCGAGAGCGGTCCGGGGGGACTTTC. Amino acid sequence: CASSFRERSGGTF.

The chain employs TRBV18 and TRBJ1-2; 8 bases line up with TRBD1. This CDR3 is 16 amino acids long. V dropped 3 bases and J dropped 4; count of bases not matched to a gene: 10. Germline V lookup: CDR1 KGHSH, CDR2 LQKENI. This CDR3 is CASSPPDRAYGYGYTF. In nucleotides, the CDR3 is TGTGCCAGCTCACCGCCGGACAGGGCATACGGCTATGGCTACACCTTC. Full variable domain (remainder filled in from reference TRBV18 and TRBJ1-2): NAGVMQNPRHLVRRRGQEARLRCSPMKGHSHVYWYRQLPEEGLKFMVYLQKENIIDESGMPKERFSAEFPKEGPSILRIQQVVRGDSAAYFCASSPPDRAYGYGYTFGSGTRLTVV.

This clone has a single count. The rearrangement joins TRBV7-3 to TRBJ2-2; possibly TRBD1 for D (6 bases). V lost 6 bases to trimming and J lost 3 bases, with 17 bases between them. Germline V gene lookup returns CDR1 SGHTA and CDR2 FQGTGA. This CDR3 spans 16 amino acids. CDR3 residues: CASSRSGTQDTGELFF. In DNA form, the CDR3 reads TGTGCCAGCAGTCGATCGGGGACACAGGACACCGGGGAGCTGTTTTTT.

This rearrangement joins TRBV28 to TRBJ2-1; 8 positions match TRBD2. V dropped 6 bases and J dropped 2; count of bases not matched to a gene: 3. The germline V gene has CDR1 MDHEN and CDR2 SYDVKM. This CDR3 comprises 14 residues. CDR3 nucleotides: TGTGCCAGCAGAGGTAGCGGGGCCTACAATGAGCAGTTCTTC. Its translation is CASRGSGAYNEQFF.

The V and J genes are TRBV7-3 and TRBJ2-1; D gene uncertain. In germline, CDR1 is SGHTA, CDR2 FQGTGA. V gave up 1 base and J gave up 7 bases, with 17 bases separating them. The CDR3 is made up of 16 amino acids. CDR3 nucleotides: TGTGCCAGCAGCTTAAGCAGACTCTCAACTCGGAATGAGCAGTTCTTC. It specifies CASSLSRLSTRNEQFF.

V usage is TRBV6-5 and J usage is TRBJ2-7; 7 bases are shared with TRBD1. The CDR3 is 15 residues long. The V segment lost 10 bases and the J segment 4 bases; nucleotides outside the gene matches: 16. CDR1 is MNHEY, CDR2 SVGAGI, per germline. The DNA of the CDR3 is TGTGCCACACAGACAGGGCTCGACTTTGTATACGAGCAGTACTTC. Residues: CATQTGLDFVYEQYF.

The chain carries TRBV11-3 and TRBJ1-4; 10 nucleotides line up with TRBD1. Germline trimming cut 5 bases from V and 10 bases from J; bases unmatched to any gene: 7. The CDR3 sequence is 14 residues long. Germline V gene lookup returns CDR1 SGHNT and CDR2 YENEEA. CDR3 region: CASSPRDRGGKLFF. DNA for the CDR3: TGTGCCAGCAGCCCCCGGGACAGGGGCGGAAAACTGTTTTTT. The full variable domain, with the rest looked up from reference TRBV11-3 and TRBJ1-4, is EAGVVQSPRYKIIEKKQPVAFWCNPISGHNTLYWYLQNLGQGPELLIRYENEEAVDDSQLPKDRFSAERLKGVDSTLKIQPAELGDSAVYLCASSPRDRGGKLFFGSGTQLSVL.

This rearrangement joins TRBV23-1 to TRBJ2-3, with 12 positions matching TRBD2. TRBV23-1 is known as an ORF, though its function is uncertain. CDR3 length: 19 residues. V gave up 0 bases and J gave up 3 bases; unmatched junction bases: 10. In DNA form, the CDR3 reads TGCGCCAGCAGTCAATCATGGCTAGCGGGAGGGGGGAGAACAGATACGCAGTATTTT. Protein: CASSQSWLAGGGRTDTQYF.

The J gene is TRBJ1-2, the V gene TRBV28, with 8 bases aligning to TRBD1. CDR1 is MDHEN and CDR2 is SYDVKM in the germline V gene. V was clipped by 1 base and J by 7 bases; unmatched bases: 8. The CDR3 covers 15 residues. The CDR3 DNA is TGTGCCAGCAGTTTATTGTCCCCAACAGGGGGTGGCTACACCTTC. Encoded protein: CASSLLSPTGGGYTF.